These 29 T cell receptor beta chains share one sample of origin, sequenced in a study of blood T cell repertoires in COVID-19 (dated by TCRdb to about 2020). Library preparation used the immunoSEQ multiplex PCR assay. TCRdb retrieved this table from immuneACCESS and kept in-frame rearrangements only. Not all clones are present; in checked studies, unresolved V genes account for under half, and no reason is known for the remainder. Across this sample there are about 73,000 clones, with around 80% seen only once. The ten largest clonotypes hold over 2% of the sample. The sample taken for sequencing was peripheral blood. Source of these receptors: a man older than 75 with active or convalescent COVID-19.

This chain uses TRBV7-2 with TRBJ2-7, with 8 bases identical to TRBD2. The length of the CDR3 is 15 residues. Germline lookup yields CDR1 SGHTA and CDR2 FQGNSA. Unmatched junction bases numbered 11, after V lost 4 bases and J lost 6 bases. This CDR3 reads CASSSSGTRIREQYF. The CDR3 nucleotides are TGTGCCAGCAGCTCATCCGGGACTAGGATACGCGAGCAGTACTTC.

CDR3 protein: CASSQDGTSGNKQFF. CDR3 coding DNA: TGCGCCAGCAGCCAAGATGGGACTAGCGGGAACAAGCAGTTCTTC. V gene TRBV4-3 combines with J gene TRBJ2-1; 13 positions agree with TRBD2. V dropped 0 bases and J dropped 11; count of bases not matched to a gene: 4. This CDR3 comprises 15 residues. Germline loops: CDR1 LGHNA, CDR2 YSLEER.

This rearrangement joins TRBV7-6 to TRBJ2-1; 7 bases line up with TRBD2. V shed 4 bases, J shed 4 bases, and the junction held 10 bases outside the gene matches. The CDR3 has 16 amino acids. Germline CDR1 is SGHVS and CDR2 is FNYEAQ. The DNA for the CDR3 is TGTGCCAGCAGCTCTAGGTCGGGAGGCCCTTACAATGAGCAGTTCTTC. Translation: CASSSRSGGPYNEQFF.

The rearrangement joins TRBV6-4 to TRBJ2-5; D perhaps matches TRBD1 (6 bases). Germline lookup yields CDR1 MRHNA and CDR2 SNTAGT. CDR3 length equals 17 residues. Trimming left V 2 bases short and J 5 bases short, with 21 bases between. The CDR3 reads CASSDPTGTPIRETQYF. The CDR3 nucleotides are TGTGCCAGCAGTGACCCGACCGGGACACCAATAAGGGAGACCCAGTACTTC.

The J gene is TRBJ2-7, the V gene TRBV3-1 (or the pseudogene TRBV3-2), with unresolved D. This CDR3 contains 11 residues. V lost 1 base and J lost 4, with 2 bases in between. Looked up from germline, CDR1 is LGHDT and CDR2 is YNNKEL (reference sequence). The CDR3 DNA sequence: TGTGCCAGCAGCCAAGCTTACGAGCAGTACTTC. Its protein is CASSQAYEQYF.

The chain recombines TRBV3-1 (or the pseudogene TRBV3-2) with TRBJ2-7, with 8 bases lining up with TRBD1. Germline V gives CDR1 LGHDT, CDR2 YNNKEL (reference sequence). The junction had 5 bases not matched to a gene; V was cut back by 1 base and J by 6 bases. The CDR3 is 14 residues long. The CDR3 DNA sequence: TGTGCCAGCAGCCAAGGCGGACAGGGAGTCGAGCAGTACTTC. It codes for CASSQGGQGVEQYF.

V and J are TRBV5-1 and TRBJ2-3; the D is unclear. V was cut by 4 bases and J by 0 bases, with 12 bases left in between. CDR3 length: 15 residues. CDR1 and CDR2 (germline): SGHRS, YFSETQ. DNA of the CDR3: TGCGCCAGCAGCCCCGCGGCCACTAGCACAGATACGCAGTATTTT. Protein product: CASSPAATSTDTQYF.

The rearrangement uses TRBV2 and TRBJ1-5, with D maybe TRBD1 (5 bases). The CDR3 length is 16 residues. Germline V gene data show CDR1 as SNHLY and CDR2 as FYNNEI. Trimming removed 0 bases from V and 1 base from J, with 10 bases in between. The CDR3 protein is CASSEALRGSNQPQHF. CDR3 sequence (DNA): TGTGCCAGCAGTGAAGCTCTGCGGGGGAGCAATCAGCCCCAGCATTTT.

J is TRBJ2-7 and V is TRBV6-6, with D perhaps matching TRBD2 (6 bases). CDR1 and CDR2 from the germline V gene are MNHNY and SVGAGI (reference sequence). This CDR3 is 14 amino acids long. Trimming shortened V by 10 bases and J by 1 base, and 17 bases separated the two germline ends. CDR3 DNA sequence: TGTGCCACCAGGAGACCGGGGGTGTCCTACGAGCAGTACTTC. Translated: CATRRPGVSYEQYF.

This clone was counted once. The chain carries TRBV10-3 and TRBJ2-2, with a possible D match to TRBD2 (7 bases). The V end was cut by 3 bases, the J end by 4 bases, with 12 bases between. The length of the CDR3 is 15 residues. Germline lookup yields CDR1 ENHRY and CDR2 SYGVKD. This CDR3 reads CAISDGGARTGELFF. CDR3 coding DNA: TGTGCCATCAGTGATGGGGGGGCGCGCACCGGGGAGCTGTTTTTT.

The chain has TRBV28 and TRBJ2-1; 7 positions match TRBD2. Germline CDR1 reads MDHEN; CDR2 reads SYDVKM. There are 14 residues in the CDR3. With 7 bases clipped from V and 6 bases from J, the junction kept 9 bases outside the gene matches. The CDR3 region is CASKRAGVANEQFF. Here the CDR3 DNA reads TGTGCCAGCAAGAGGGCGGGAGTAGCCAATGAGCAGTTCTTC.

The chain combines TRBV5-1 with TRBJ2-3, with 7 bases lining up with TRBD2. Trimming at V came to 0 bases and at J to 2 bases, leaving 6 bases not matched to a gene. This CDR3 is built from 16 residues. Germline V gene sequence: CDR1 SGHRS, CDR2 YFSETQ. The CDR3 DNA reads as TGCGCCAGCAGCTTGGAGCGGGGACCCACCACAGATACGCAGTATTTT. Protein sequence: CASSLERGPTTDTQYF.

The chain is built from TRBV5-6 and TRBJ2-7, with TRBD1 matching over 9 bases. The CDR3 covers 14 residues. V shed 5 bases and J 2 bases; nucleotides not matched to a gene: 5. In germline, CDR1 is SGHDT, CDR2 YYEEEE. The CDR3 loop is CASSRQGVAYEQYF. CDR3 nucleotides: TGTGCCAGCAGTCGACAGGGGGTGGCCTACGAGCAGTACTTC.

This clone was seen a single time. The chain uses TRBV19 and TRBJ2-3; 7 bases line up with TRBD1. CDR1 and CDR2 from the germline V gene are LNHDA and SQIVND (reference sequence). The J segment lost 2 bases and the V segment lost 3 bases, leaving 5 bases of the junction unmatched. This CDR3 is built from 15 residues. The CDR3 loop reads CASSMGQINTDTQYF. The DNA for the CDR3 is TGTGCCAGTAGTATGGGACAGATTAACACAGATACGCAGTATTTT.

The V call is TRBV27, the J call TRBJ2-5, with TRBD2 matching 7 bases. The germline CDR1 and CDR2 sequences are MNHEY and SMNVEV (reference sequence). This CDR3 has 15 residues. Trimming at V came to 1 base and at J to 4 bases, leaving 6 bases not matched to a gene. The CDR3: CASSLFAGRGETQYF. DNA for the CDR3: TGTGCCAGCAGTTTATTTGCAGGGAGGGGAGAGACCCAGTACTTC.

V gene TRBV29-1 combines with J gene TRBJ2-5, with a tentative D call TRBD1 (8 bases). CDR1 and CDR2 (germline): SQVTM, ANQGSEA. V was clipped by 6 bases and J by 4 bases, with 15 bases between them. This CDR3 spans 13 amino acids. CDR3 coding DNA: TGCAGCGTGGGAGGGACAGGTATAGAGACCCAGTACTTC. Its protein is CSVGGTGIETQYF. Full variable domain (rest looked up from reference TRBV29-1 and TRBJ2-5): SAVISQKPSRDICQRGTSLTIQCQVDSQVTMMFWYRQQPGQSLTLIATANQGSEATYESGFVIDKFPISRPNLTFSTLTVSNMSPEDSSIYLCSVGGTGIETQYFGPGTRLLVL.

The chain combines TRBV5-1 with TRBJ2-1; TRBD2 matches at 7 bases. Germline V gene sequence: CDR1 SGHRS, CDR2 YFSETQ. CDR3 length: 16 amino acids. V was pared by 4 bases and J by 6 bases, with 13 bases of the junction left unmatched. CDR3 DNA sequence: TGCGCCAGCAGCCCCGACCTTGGGGGGAGGGTCAATGAGCAGTTCTTC. It encodes CASSPDLGGRVNEQFF.

The chain has TRBV12-3 or TRBV12-4 and TRBJ1-1, with a weak D call TRBD1 (5 bases). This CDR3 is built from 13 residues. Trimming pared 5 bases from V and 4 bases from J, leaving 11 bases between. The chain's CDR3 is CASSLGHTTEAFF. In nucleotides, the CDR3 is TGTGCCAGCAGTCTCGGACACACCACTGAAGCTTTCTTT.

V gene TRBV7-9 combines with J gene TRBJ2-5, with D unresolved. Germline V gives CDR1 SEHNR, CDR2 FQNEAQ (reference sequence). The CDR3 length is 13 residues. V gave up 5 bases and J gave up 5 bases, with 12 bases separating them. DNA of the CDR3: TGTGCCAGCAGCAATATAGCCGGGGAGACCCAGTACTTC. This gives the protein CASSNIAGETQYF.

The V call is TRBV2, the J call TRBJ1-5; D is perhaps TRBD1 (5 bases). Germline lookup yields CDR1 SNHLY and CDR2 FYNNEI. CDR3 length: 15 amino acids. The ends were cut back, 7 bases at V and 1 base at J, with 14 bases in the middle. The CDR3 is CASTREEGSNQPQHF. The DNA for the CDR3 is TGTGCCAGCACCCGGGAGGAGGGGAGCAATCAGCCCCAGCATTTT.

The chain links TRBV11-3 to TRBJ2-3; TRBD2 agrees at 11 bases. In germline, CDR1 is SGHNT, CDR2 YENEEA. V was clipped by 4 bases and J by 4 bases; unmatched bases: 1. This CDR3 region has 14 residues. The CDR3 here is CASSSLAGADTQYF. The DNA for the CDR3 is TGTGCCAGCAGCTCACTAGCGGGAGCAGATACGCAGTATTTT.

The genes are TRBV28 and TRBJ2-3, with a weak D call TRBD1 (7 bases). This CDR3 contains 15 residues. Trimming removed 3 bases at V and 5 bases at J, with 15 bases between. CDR1 MDHEN and CDR2 SYDVKM come from the germline V gene. Here the CDR3 reads CASSFGQEGEDTQYF. The CDR3 coding sequence is TGTGCCAGCAGTTTTGGACAGGAGGGGGAAGATACGCAGTATTTT.

This rearrangement joins TRBV3-1 (or the pseudogene TRBV3-2) to TRBJ2-5, with 8 bases identical to TRBD2. This CDR3 is built from 13 residues. The V and J ends lost 3 bases and 5 bases, in that order; junction bases with no gene match: 2. Germline V CDR1 and CDR2: LGHDT, YNNKEL (reference sequence). The CDR3 sequence is CASSQPGGETQYF. CDR3 DNA: TGTGCCAGCAGCCAGCCGGGGGGGGAGACCCAGTACTTC.

The rearrangement joins TRBV11-2 to TRBJ2-1, with D perhaps matching TRBD2 (5 bases). Germline CDR1 is SGHAT and CDR2 is FQNNGV. V lost 6 bases, J lost 15 bases, and 18 bases lay in between. This CDR3 contains 12 residues. CDR3 region: CASRRTFFPMFF. The CDR3, as DNA: TGTGCCAGCAGACGGACTTTCTTCCCAATGTTCTTC.

This clone has only one observation. This chain connects TRBV19 to TRBJ1-3; D gene ambiguous. In germline, CDR1 is LNHDA, CDR2 SQIVND (reference sequence). The ends were cut back, 4 bases at V and 0 bases at J, with 10 bases in the middle. The CDR3 runs 15 residues. The CDR3 DNA sequence: TGTGCCAGTAGTACGAACTCCGGCTCTGGAAACACCATATATTTT. Translation gives CASSTNSGSGNTIYF.

The sample holds a few counts of this clone. The rearrangement joins TRBV6-5 to TRBJ2-7; 9 positions match TRBD1. Germline CDR1 MNHEY, CDR2 SVGAGI. With V trimmed by 7 bases and J by 5 bases, 6 bases remained unmatched. The CDR3 is 13 amino acids. Here the CDR3 reads CASKLGQGNEQYF. The CDR3 coding sequence is TGTGCCAGCAAGCTGGGACAGGGTAACGAGCAGTACTTC.

Only a few counts were recorded for this clone. The V call is TRBV4-2, the J call TRBJ2-3; possible D gene TRBD2, 6 bases. V was clipped by 0 bases and J by 0 bases, with 25 bases between them. This CDR3 has 21 amino acids. Germline CDR1 LGHNA, CDR2 YNFKEQ. In nucleotides, the CDR3 is TGTGCCAGCAGCCAAGATCATGGCGGGGTAGACAGCCCCTCTAGCACAGATACGCAGTATTTT. It translates to CASSQDHGGVDSPSSTDTQYF.

The CDR3 nucleotides read TGTGCCAGCAGTCCGAACCAACAGGGTTGGAAGTACTTC. Protein product: CASSPNQQGWKYF. V gene TRBV14 combines with J gene TRBJ2-5, with TRBD1 as a possible D gene (6 bases). Trimming removed 6 bases at V and 12 bases at J, with 20 bases between. From germline, CDR1 is SGHDN and CDR2 FVKESK. CDR3 length: 13 amino acids.

The J gene is TRBJ1-5, the V gene TRBV6-6; D possibly corresponds to TRBD1 (5 bases). The germline gives CDR1 MNHNY, CDR2 SVGAGI (reference sequence). The CDR3 sequence is 13 residues long. The ends were cut back, 6 bases at V and 3 bases at J, with 9 bases in the middle. The CDR3 spells CASRGGFNQPQHF. CDR3 nucleotide sequence: TGTGCCAGCAGGGGGGGTTTCAATCAGCCCCAGCATTTT.